Below, one T cell receptor beta chain is given with its context. Its antigen is as yet unknown. The data originate from a study of T cell clusters in autoimmune cytopenias. TRB was amplified by touch-down multiplex PCR, primer pools A and B combined. Reanalyzing the multiplex PCR reads, TCRdb keeps one entry per CDR3 protein, without DNA. This repertoire includes around 7,000 distinct CDR3 sequences. TRB was amplified from about 270 ng of peripheral blood genomic DNA per sample. From germline, CDR1 is LGHNT and CDR2 FRNRAP. This CDR3 region has 12 residues. Study results and limitations: Compared with active autoimmune hepatitis patients, healthy donors showed approximately 3-fold more exclusive TRB clusters. Primary autoimmune cytopenia patients appeared to lack physiological T cell clusters present in healthy donors.

Specimen: peripheral blood. V and J are TRBV12-5 and TRBJ1-2. The sequence came from a human donor with an autoimmune cytopenia or autoimmune hepatitis (not recorded which). The CDR3 loop is CASGFAGYGYTF.